The 16 T cell receptor beta chains in this list originate from one sample, sequenced in a study of blood T cell repertoires in COVID-19. TCRdb's table, derived via immunoSEQ multiplex PCR, lists solely in-frame clones and lacks some. In the table there are approximately 89,000 clones, 70% to 80% of which are singletons. Source material: peripheral blood. The origin of the receptors is a human donor in a cohort sampled during active COVID-19.

CDR3 in DNA: TGTGCCAGCAGGGAGCTAGAGGGACAAAGCGGGGAGCTGTTTTTT. Its protein product is CASRELEGQSGELFF. J is TRBJ2-2 and V is TRBV4-2; maybe TRBD1 (6 bases). Trimming removed 6 bases at V and 7 bases at J, with 18 bases between. The CDR3 has 15 amino acids. Germline loops: CDR1 LGHNA, CDR2 YNFKEQ.

The chain uses TRBV11-1 and TRBJ2-2; tentative D call: TRBD1 (6 bases). Looked up from germline, CDR1 is SGHAT and CDR2 is FQDESV (reference sequence). Deletions cut 6 bases from V and 2 bases from J, with 13 bases between. The CDR3 totals 15 residues. CDR3 protein: CASSKQGRNTGELFF. The CDR3, as DNA: TGTGCCAGCAGTAAACAGGGACGCAACACCGGGGAGCTGTTTTTT.

The V gene is TRBV6-1, the J gene TRBJ2-3; D uncertain. CDR3 size: 11 residues. The germline V gene has CDR1 MNHNS and CDR2 SASEGT. The germline V and J ends were trimmed by 3 bases and 8 bases, with 6 bases remaining between them. CDR3 amino acids: CASSEYRTQYF. The CDR3 region has the DNA TGTGCCAGCAGTGAGTATCGTACGCAGTATTTT.

This sequence joins TRBV7-9 and TRBJ2-5, with D uncertain. Between the trimmed V and J ends, which lost 6 bases and 5 bases, there was a span of 13 bases. The germline gives CDR1 SEHNR, CDR2 FQNEAQ (reference sequence). This CDR3 has 13 residues. CDR3 sequence: CASRATLRETQYF. CDR3 bases: TGTGCCAGCAGAGCGACCCTCCGGGAGACCCAGTACTTC.

The chain carries TRBV9 and TRBJ2-3; tentatively, D is TRBD2 (5 bases). The CDR3 has 14 amino acids. Germline V CDR1 and CDR2: SGDLS, YYNGEE. Trimming left V 0 bases short and J 5 bases short, with 10 bases between. The DNA for the CDR3 is TGTGCCAGCAGCGTAGCGCAGGCGGGAGATACGCAGTATTTT. Residues: CASSVAQAGDTQYF. Filled out from reference TRBV9 and TRBJ2-3, the complete variable domain reads DSGVTQTPKHLITATGQRVTLRCSPRSGDLSVYWYQQSLDQGLQFLIQYYNGEERAKGNILERFSAQQFPDLHSELNLSSLELGDSALYFCASSVAQAGDTQYFGPGTRLTVL.

The chain recombines TRBV4-3 with TRBJ2-2; 8 bases are a match to TRBD2. This CDR3 spans 19 amino acids. V was pared by 2 bases and J by 0 bases, with 11 bases of the junction left unmatched. The germline CDR1 and CDR2 sequences are LGHNA and YSLEER. The CDR3 DNA is TGCGCCAGCAGCCAAAGGACTAGCAGTCACTTCGCGAACACCGGGGAGCTGTTTTTT. Its translation: CASSQRTSSHFANTGELFF.

The rearrangement joins TRBV6-5 to TRBJ2-5; possible D gene TRBD1, 5 bases. The CDR3 consists of 13 residues. V gave up 6 bases and J gave up 5 bases, with 13 bases separating them. Germline V gene lookup returns CDR1 MNHEY and CDR2 SVGAGI. CDR3 in amino acids: CASRRQGPETQYF. DNA of the CDR3: TGTGCCAGCAGGAGGCAGGGTCCTGAGACCCAGTACTTC.

The rearrangement joins TRBV6-5 to TRBJ2-1, with 11 positions matching TRBD2. This CDR3 spans 15 amino acids. V gave up 6 bases and J gave up 3 bases; unmatched junction bases: 4. Germline CDR1 is MNHEY and CDR2 is SVGAGI. The CDR3 here is CASRLAGEGYNEQFF. The CDR3 nucleotides are TGTGCCAGCAGACTAGCGGGAGAAGGCTACAATGAGCAGTTCTTC.

This chain links TRBV7-3 with TRBJ2-1; D is perhaps TRBD1 (5 bases). Per the germline V gene, CDR1 is SGHTA and CDR2 is FQGTGA. Trimming left V 5 bases short and J 0 bases short, with 5 bases between. This CDR3 contains 13 residues. The chain's CDR3 is CASSGHSYNEQFF. The DNA for the CDR3 is TGTGCCAGCAGCGGACACTCCTACAATGAGCAGTTCTTC.

This clone was seen once. The rearrangement joins TRBV28 to TRBJ1-2; 8 bases are shared with TRBD1. V gave up 3 bases and J gave up 8 bases; unmatched junction bases: 5. Germline lookup yields CDR1 MDHEN and CDR2 SYDVKM. CDR3 length equals 13 residues. CDR3 in amino acids: CASSFQGAWGYTF. The CDR3 region has the DNA TGTGCCAGCAGTTTTCAGGGGGCTTGGGGCTACACCTTC.

This chain uses TRBV2 with TRBJ2-3; 10 nucleotides match TRBD1. The germline V gene encodes CDR1 SNHLY and CDR2 FYNNEI. The V gene end was trimmed by 4 bases and the J gene end by 3 bases; junction bases not matched to a gene: 4. This CDR3 is built from 15 residues. In nucleotides, the CDR3 is TGTGCCAGCAGTGCGGACAGGGGGGTGACAGATACGCAGTATTTT. Protein: CASSADRGVTDTQYF.

This clone has a single count. The chain recombines TRBV10-3 with TRBJ2-7; no clear D gene. This CDR3 spans 13 amino acids. Germline V gives CDR1 ENHRY, CDR2 SYGVKD. Trimming shortened V by 7 bases and J by 6 bases, and 16 bases separated the two germline ends. The CDR3: CAITETPRGEQYF. The CDR3 nucleotides read TGTGCCATCACAGAAACCCCTCGAGGCGAGCAGTACTTC.

CDR3: CASSQLLAGGSYEQYF. The CDR3 nucleotides read TGTGCCAGCAGCCAACTATTGGCGGGAGGTTCCTACGAGCAGTACTTC. The V call is TRBV14, the J call TRBJ2-7, with TRBD2 matching over 8 bases. V lost 2 bases, J lost 1 base, and 7 bases stayed unmatched. The CDR3 sequence is 16 residues long. Germline loops: CDR1 SGHDN, CDR2 FVKESK.

This sequence joins TRBV18 and TRBJ1-1; 7 nucleotides line up with TRBD1. This CDR3 region has 15 residues. Germline values: CDR1 KGHSH, CDR2 LQKENI. Unmatched junction bases numbered 9, after V lost 3 bases and J lost 5 bases. DNA for the CDR3: TGTGCCAGCTCACCCCAACCGACAGGGTTGACTGAAGCTTTCTTT. Amino acids: CASSPQPTGLTEAFF.

The V call is TRBV19, the J call TRBJ2-3, with TRBD1 identical over 7 bases. Trimming removed 2 bases from V and 6 bases from J; junction bases left unmatched: 8. The CDR3 consists of 15 residues. CDR1 and CDR2 (germline): LNHDA, SQIVND (reference sequence). This CDR3 is CASSINRGRSDTQYF. In nucleotides, the CDR3 is TGTGCCAGTAGTATAAACAGGGGCAGATCGGATACGCAGTATTTT. The full variable domain, rest sourced from reference TRBV19 and TRBJ2-3, is DGGITQSPKYLFRKEGQNVTLSCEQNLNHDAMYWYRQDPGQGLRLIYYSQIVNDFQKGDIAEGYSVSREKKESFPLTVTSAQKNPTAFYLCASSINRGRSDTQYFGPGTRLTVL.

This chain connects TRBV5-6 to TRBJ2-5, with D possibly TRBD2 on 6 matching bases. Germline loops: CDR1 SGHDT, CDR2 YYEEEE. Trimming took 4 bases from V and 1 from J, leaving 11 bases between them. The CDR3 contains 14 residues. The CDR3, as DNA: TGTGCCAGCAGCCGTGGACTAACCCAAGAGACCCAGTACTTC. This codes for CASSRGLTQETQYF.